This entry lists 20 T cell receptor beta chains sequenced from one sample in a study of blood T cell repertoires in COVID-19. Here immunoSEQ multiplex PCR was the method, and the copy in TCRdb shows in-frame clones only, minus some. This sample yields roughly 210,000 clones, of which about 85% are seen a single time; over 1.5% belongs to the top ten. Sequenced: peripheral blood. These receptor sequences come from a man aged 70 or older with acute or convalescent COVID-19.

The count of this clone is one. The chain has TRBV28 and TRBJ1-4; D is undetermined. V shed 11 bases and J shed 2 bases, with 15 bases lying between them. Germline loops: CDR1 MDHEN, CDR2 SYDVKM. The CDR3 has 14 residues. The CDR3 bases are TGTGCCGCCCAACGGGGAGGCACTAATGAAAAACTGTTTTTT. It translates to CAAQRGGTNEKLFF.

The chain carries TRBV27 and TRBJ2-3; D perhaps matches TRBD1 (5 bases). Germline V gene lookup returns CDR1 MNHEY and CDR2 SMNVEV (reference sequence). The CDR3 length is 13 residues. V was trimmed by 3 bases and J by 5 bases, leaving 9 bases between them. The CDR3 DNA sequence: TGTGCCAGCAGTTTCGACAGAAGAGATACGCAGTATTTT. Amino acids: CASSFDRRDTQYF.

The rearrangement uses TRBV6-5 and TRBJ2-7; a possible D gene is TRBD1 (6 bases). Germline V gene data show CDR1 as MNHEY and CDR2 as SVGAGI. V gave up 6 bases and J gave up 3 bases, with 15 bases separating them. The CDR3 sequence is 14 residues long. The CDR3 nucleotides are TGTGCCAGCAGATATCCGACAGGACGCTACGAGCAGTACTTC. It specifies CASRYPTGRYEQYF.

This clone was seen a handful of times. The chain couples TRBV3-1 (or the pseudogene TRBV3-2) to TRBJ1-1; 9 bases are a match to TRBD1. CDR1 and CDR2 from the germline V gene are LGHDT and YNNKEL (reference sequence). After removal of 4 bases from V and 6 bases from J, the junction contained 6 bases not matched to a gene. CDR3 length: 14 residues. The CDR3 DNA is TGTGCCAGCAGCCCCTACCGACAGGGGGCTGAAGCTTTCTTT. Protein sequence: CASSPYRQGAEAFF.

The V call is TRBV28, the J call TRBJ1-2, with D possibly TRBD1 on 6 matching bases. The ends were cut back, 6 bases at V and 4 bases at J, with 12 bases in the middle. The CDR3 runs 13 residues. CDR1 and CDR2 (germline): MDHEN, SYDVKM. CDR3 sequence reads: CASREGQSYGYTF. The CDR3 coding sequence is TGTGCCAGCAGGGAAGGACAGTCCTATGGCTACACCTTC.

The V call is TRBV30, the J call TRBJ1-2; no clear D. The germline gives CDR1 GTSNPN, CDR2 SVGIG (reference sequence). The CDR3 extends over 13 amino acids. Trimming stripped 2 bases from V and 0 bases from J, with 7 bases between. CDR3 region: CAWSPVSNYGYTF. CDR3 nucleotide sequence: TGTGCCTGGAGTCCGGTTTCTAACTATGGCTACACCTTC.

The gene calls are TRBV15 and TRBJ1-4, with TRBD1 identical over 8 bases. V lost 5 bases to trimming and J lost 8 bases; unmatched junction nucleotides: 10. The CDR3 sequence is 15 residues long. Germline V gives CDR1 LNHNV, CDR2 YYDKDF (reference sequence). CDR3 residues: CATSPHQGAGEKLFF. CDR3 coding DNA: TGTGCCACCAGCCCTCATCAGGGGGCTGGGGAAAAACTGTTTTTT.

V gene TRBV11-1 combines with J gene TRBJ1-3, with a weak D call TRBD1 (5 bases). Germline CDR1 and CDR2: SGHAT and FQDESV (reference sequence). Trimming pared 5 bases from V and 2 bases from J, leaving 16 bases between. The CDR3 has 16 residues. The chain's CDR3 is CASSPWPGLPGNTIYF. The CDR3 DNA follows: TGTGCCAGCAGCCCTTGGCCAGGGCTTCCTGGAAACACCATATATTTT. The complete variable domain, with remaining parts taken from reference TRBV11-1 and TRBJ1-3, reads EAEVAQSPRYKITEKSQAVAFWCDPISGHATLYWYRQILGQGPELLVQFQDESVVDDSQLPKDRFSAERLKGVDSTLKIQPAELGDSAMYLCASSPWPGLPGNTIYFGEGSWLTVV.

The rearrangement uses TRBV6-5 and TRBJ1-6; perhaps TRBD1 as D (5 bases). Germline V gene lookup returns CDR1 MNHEY and CDR2 SVGAGI. The CDR3 length is 14 residues. V was clipped by 3 bases and J by 6 bases, with 9 bases between them. The CDR3 is CASSYGGSNSPLHF. In DNA, the CDR3 is TGTGCCAGCAGTTATGGGGGGAGTAATTCACCCCTCCACTTT.

This chain uses TRBV19 with TRBJ1-5; 7 bases agree with TRBD1. J lost 5 bases, V lost 3 bases, and 4 bases had no gene match. The CDR3 has 14 residues. In germline, CDR1 is LNHDA, CDR2 SQIVND (reference sequence). CDR3 sequence reads: CASSIDREYQPQHF. The CDR3 bases are TGTGCCAGTAGTATCGACAGGGAATATCAGCCCCAGCATTTT. Complete variable domain (other parts from reference TRBV19 and TRBJ1-5): DGGITQSPKYLFRKEGQNVTLSCEQNLNHDAMYWYRQDPGQGLRLIYYSQIVNDFQKGDIAEGYSVSREKKESFPLTVTSAQKNPTAFYLCASSIDREYQPQHFGDGTRLSIL.

The chain uses TRBV10-3 and TRBJ1-2, with TRBD1 matching over 9 bases. Germline V CDR1 and CDR2: ENHRY, SYGVKD. The ends lost 6 bases at V and 2 bases at J; junction bases unmatched: 10. The CDR3 is 16 residues long. CDR3 DNA sequence: TGTGCCATCAGGAAAGCCGGGACAGGGAACAACTATGGCTACACCTTC. It yields the protein CAIRKAGTGNNYGYTF.

A single count supports this clone. CDR3 region: CASSQEGGRYDETQYF. Written as DNA, the CDR3 is TGTGCCAGCAGCCAAGAAGGCGGGAGGTATGATGAGACCCAGTACTTC. The chain couples TRBV14 to TRBJ2-5, with 8 bases fitting TRBD2. This CDR3 region has 16 residues. Trimming removed 0 bases from V and 5 bases from J; junction bases left unmatched: 8. Germline V gives CDR1 SGHDN, CDR2 FVKESK.

V usage is TRBV24-1 and J usage is TRBJ1-2; possible D gene TRBD1, 5 bases. V lost 5 bases to trimming and J lost 2 bases, with 8 bases between them. The CDR3 is made up of 13 amino acids. Germline values: CDR1 KGHDR, CDR2 SFDVKD. The CDR3 DNA reads as TGTGCCACCAGTGCAAACAGGAACTATGGCTACACCTTC. Translated: CATSANRNYGYTF.

The rearrangement uses TRBV5-4 and TRBJ2-1; TRBD1 is a possible D gene (5 bases). CDR3 length: 13 residues. Trimming removed 4 bases from V and 3 bases from J, with 8 bases in between. The germline V gene has CDR1 SGHNT and CDR2 YYREEE (reference sequence). The CDR3: CASSIDSYNEQFF. The CDR3 DNA reads as TGTGCCAGCAGCATAGACAGCTACAATGAGCAGTTCTTC.

CDR3 protein: CASSKWTVYEQYF. CDR3 DNA sequence: TGTGCCAGCAGTAAGTGGACAGTGTACGAGCAGTACTTC. The chain combines TRBV2 with TRBJ2-7; perhaps TRBD1 as D (6 bases). The CDR3 spans 13 residues. The germline V and J ends were trimmed by 5 bases and 4 bases, with 12 bases remaining between them. CDR1 is SNHLY, CDR2 FYNNEI, per germline.

This chain joins TRBV5-1 and TRBJ2-1; the D gene is possibly TRBD2 (6 bases). Looked up from germline, CDR1 is SGHRS and CDR2 is YFSETQ. The CDR3 loop spans 15 amino acids. Between the trimmed V and J ends, which lost 0 bases and 3 bases, there was a span of 10 bases. The DNA for the CDR3 is TGCGCCAGCAGCTTGGCTAGCGCGGGCTACAATGAGCAGTTCTTC. As protein: CASSLASAGYNEQFF.

CDR3: CASRLNTEAFF. CDR3 bases: TGTGCCAGTCGTCTGAACACTGAAGCTTTCTTT. The V gene is TRBV19, the J gene TRBJ1-1; D unresolved. The V gene lost 8 bases and the J gene lost 0 bases, with 4 bases spanning the gap. Germline CDR1 and CDR2: LNHDA and SQIVND (reference sequence). This CDR3 has 11 amino acids. Looking up the rest from reference TRBV19 and TRBJ1-1 gives the full variable domain: DGGITQSPKYLFRKEGQNVTLSCEQNLNHDAMYWYRQDPGQGLRLIYYSQIVNDFQKGDIAEGYSVSREKKESFPLTVTSAQKNPTAFYLCASRLNTEAFFGQGTRLTVV.

The chain employs TRBV4-3 and TRBJ2-3, with a possible D match to TRBD2 (6 bases). The germline CDR1 and CDR2 sequences are LGHNA and YSLEER. The CDR3 covers 15 residues. Trimming removed 1 base from V and 4 bases from J, with 12 bases in between. CDR3 sequence (DNA): TGCGCCAGCAGCCAAGGAGGGCGGGGTCCAGATACGCAGTATTTT. Its translation is CASSQGGRGPDTQYF.

CDR3 region: CASRTPGEETQYF. Here the CDR3 DNA reads TGTGCCAGCAGGACCCCCGGGGAAGAGACCCAGTACTTC. This rearrangement joins TRBV7-9 to TRBJ2-5, with TRBD2 as a possible D gene (5 bases). Trimming took 6 bases from V and 3 from J, leaving 11 bases between them. Germline V gene lookup returns CDR1 SEHNR and CDR2 FQNEAQ (reference sequence). This CDR3 region has 13 residues.

V is TRBV12-5 and J is TRBJ1-2, with 9 nucleotides matching TRBD1. Germline CDR1 LGHNT, CDR2 FRNRAP. The CDR3 runs 14 residues. The V and J ends lost 6 bases and 6 bases, in that order; junction bases with no gene match: 8. CDR3 sequence reads: CASGMGQGFDGYTF. The CDR3 bases are TGTGCTAGTGGCATGGGACAGGGTTTTGATGGCTACACCTTC.